The present entry profiles one TCR beta chain with its context. The patients had HPV-negative, locally advanced oral cavity squamous cell carcinoma. The record originates from a study of neoadjuvant anti-PD-1 for oral cavity cancer. Whole-study context: Before surgery, most patients got three to four biweekly 3 mg/kg nivolumab doses. Patients without progression received a fourth nivolumab dose around day 43, then surgical resection on days 50-56.

Per germline, CDR1 SGHAT and CDR2 FQNNGV. The ends lost 4 bases at V and 0 bases at J; junction bases unmatched: 10. This CDR3 is built from 17 residues. Some clones are missing from TCRdb's copy, which holds only in-frame ones; the method was immunoSEQ multiplex PCR. This sample carries about 16,000 clones, about 78% of them seen once, and the ten largest clones take over 2%. The origin of this receptor is a person aged 35-79 years with oral cavity squamous cell carcinoma. The chain couples TRBV11-2 to TRBJ2-7, with TRBD2 matching over 9 bases. Sequencing was performed on PBMCs, taken before nivolumab (anti-PD-1) treatment. The CDR3, as DNA: TGTGCCAGCAGCTCCTTGGGGGCTAGCGGGGCCTCCTACGAGCAGTACTTC. Encoded protein: CASSSLGASGASYEQYF.